The rows below give T cell receptor beta chains drawn from one sample of a study of blood T cells in healthy people across ages. TCRdb called the 5' RACE reads again in MiXCR, with one record for every CDR3 protein. The profile shows 750,000 to 850,000 distinct CDR3 sequences, 20% to 25% of them singletons. The data also belong to a second study, concerning T cells of mothers and their children.

Sequencing used blood. These receptors were obtained from a boy aged 10-17 years in good health. Both conserved end residues are part of each CDR3. A D gene is named only where the DNA matches it firmly. Size is omitted from some rows. Given values are once, few, many or a class for expanded clones.

TRBJ1-2 . TRBV7-2 . CASSLGLTYSGYTF TGTGCCAGCAGCTTAGGGTTGACCTATAGTGGCTACACCTTC
TRBJ1-3 once TRBV7-2 . CASSVDSLSGNTIYF TGTGCCAGCAGCGTGGACAGCCTCTCTGGAAACACCATATATTTT
TRBJ1-1 few TRBV7-3 . CASSLVGGTNTEAFF TGTGCCAGCAGCTTAGTTGGGGGGACGAACACTGAAGCTTTCTTT
TRBJ1-5 . TRBV30 . CAWSGSSNQPQHF TGTGCCTGGAGTGGATCCAGCAATCAGCCCCAGCATTTT
TRBJ1-4 few TRBV7-9 . CASSLRENPNEKLFF TGTGCCAGCAGCTTAAGGGAAAACCCCAACGAAAAACTGTTTTTT
TRBJ2-3 . TRBV20-1 . CSASIQGGQMGTQYF TGCAGTGCTAGCATCCAGGGGGGACAGATGGGGACGCAGTATTTT
TRBJ2-5 . TRBV5-1 . CASSLGAGHRYF TGCGCCAGCAGCTTGGGGGCGGGACACCGATACTTC
TRBJ2-5 few TRBV5-1 TRBD2 CASRVGLAGQSYQETQYF TGCGCCAGCAGAGTCGGACTAGCCGGGCAAAGCTACCAAGAGACCCAGTACTTC
TRBJ1-6 few TRBV12-3/TRBV12-4 TRBD1 CASSSGQVHYGDNSPLHF TGTGCCAGCAGTTCGGGACAGGTACATTACGGAGATAATTCACCCCTCCACTTT
TRBJ2-4 few TRBV4-2 TRBD2 CASSQDGQREGRGDIQYF TGTGCCAGCAGCCAAGATGGGCAGCGGGAGGGCCGAGGGGACATTCAGTACTTC
TRBJ2-7 few TRBV14 . CASSQGAQGAYEQYF TGTGCCAGCAGCCAAGGAGCACAGGGAGCCTACGAGCAGTACTTC
TRBJ2-7 few TRBV11-1 . CASSPWGWSYEQYF TGTGCCAGCAGCCCATGGGGCTGGTCCTACGAGCAGTACTTC
TRBJ2-2 many TRBV9 . CASSAGTGELFF TGTGCCAGCAGCGCAGGGACCGGGGAGCTGTTTTTT
TRBJ2-5 . TRBV5-1 TRBD2 CASSLPSGGARETQYF TGCGCCAGCAGCTTGCCTAGCGGGGGGGCACGAGAGACCCAGTACTTC
TRBJ2-2 . TRBV24-1 . CATSDFVTGELFF TGTGCCACCAGTGATTTCGTCACCGGGGAGCTGTTTTTT
TRBJ2-1 . TRBV7-2 . CASSSAGTSYNEQFF TGTGCCAGCAGCTCAGCCGGGACCTCCTACAATGAGCAGTTCTTC
TRBJ2-5 many TRBV7-2 TRBD2 CASSLGQVPKRGPQETQYF TGTGCCAGCAGCTTAGGACAGGTCCCTAAGCGGGGGCCCCAAGAGACCCAGTACTTC
TRBJ2-4 . TRBV5-4 TRBD1 CASSRDSPKNIQYF TGTGCCAGCAGCAGGGACAGTCCCAAAAACATTCAGTACTTC
TRBJ1-2 . TRBV6-2/TRBV6-3 . CASSYSTGNGYTF TGTGCCAGCAGTTACTCGACGGGAAATGGCTACACCTTC
TRBJ2-5 few TRBV6-5 . CASSYGDIGETQYF TGTGCCAGCAGTTACGGCGACATCGGAGAGACCCAGTACTTC
TRBJ1-3 few TRBV9 . CASSMAPGSSGNTIYF TGTGCCAGCAGCATGGCCCCGGGTTCCTCTGGAAACACCATATATTTT
TRBJ2-3 . TRBV20-1 TRBD2 CSARAGGPDTQYF TGCAGTGCTCGAGCGGGGGGGCCGGATACGCAGTATTTT
TRBJ2-7 . TRBV29-1 TRBD1 CSVGTASSYEQYF TGCAGCGTAGGGACAGCAAGCTCCTACGAGCAGTACTTC
TRBJ1-2 once TRBV9 . CASSSSTAHFYGYTF TGTGCCAGCAGCTCCAGCACGGCTCATTTCTATGGCTACACCTTC
TRBJ2-2 . TRBV7-9 TRBD2 CASNSGRSGAGELFF TGTGCCAGCAATTCGGGGAGAAGCGGGGCCGGGGAGCTGTTTTTT
TRBJ2-1 . TRBV7-9 . CASSNGVDEQFF TGTGCCAGCAGCAACGGCGTCGATGAGCAGTTCTTC
TRBJ2-5 . TRBV3-1 TRBD2 CASSPGGWREERETQYF TGTGCCAGCAGCCCCGGGGGTTGGCGGGAGGAGAGAGAGACCCAGTACTTC
TRBJ2-7 few TRBV18 . CASSEGRGILPYEQYF TGTGCCAGCTCAGAAGGCAGGGGAATCCTCCCCTACGAGCAGTACTTC
TRBJ1-1 . TRBV5-1 . CASSIQTDTEAFF TGCGCCAGCAGCATCCAGACCGACACTGAAGCTTTCTTT
TRBJ2-5 . TRBV7-2 TRBD2 CASSLLLAGGKKGETQYF TGTGCCAGCAGCTTACTACTAGCGGGGGGTAAAAAGGGGGAGACCCAGTACTTC
TRBJ1-5 . TRBV6-2/TRBV6-3 . CASSPQEWQPQHF TGTGCCAGCAGCCCACAGGAGTGGCAGCCCCAGCATTTT
TRBJ2-5 . TRBV20-1 TRBD1 CSARGQGQGINQETQYF TGCAGTGCTAGAGGCCAGGGACAGGGGATAAACCAAGAGACCCAGTACTTC
TRBJ2-2 . TRBV6-8 . CASSFEGLTGELFF TGTGCCAGCAGTTTTGAGGGCCTCACCGGGGAGCTGTTTTTT